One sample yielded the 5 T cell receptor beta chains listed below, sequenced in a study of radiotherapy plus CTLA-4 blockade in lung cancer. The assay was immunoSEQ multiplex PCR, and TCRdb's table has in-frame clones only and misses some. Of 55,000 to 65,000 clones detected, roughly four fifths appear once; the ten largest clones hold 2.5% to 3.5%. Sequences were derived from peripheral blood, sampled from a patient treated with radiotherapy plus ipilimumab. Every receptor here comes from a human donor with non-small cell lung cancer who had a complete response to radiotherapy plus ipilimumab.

The CDR3 region is CASSSGTGVLVEQFF. The CDR3 coding sequence is TGTGCCAGCAGCTCCGGGACAGGGGTTTTAGTTGAGCAGTTCTTC. The rearrangement links TRBV27 to TRBJ2-1, with 10 bases lining up with TRBD1. After removal of 6 bases from V and 9 bases from J, the junction contained 11 bases not matched to a gene. CDR1 MNHEY and CDR2 SMNVEV come from the germline V gene (reference sequence). CDR3 length: 15 amino acids.

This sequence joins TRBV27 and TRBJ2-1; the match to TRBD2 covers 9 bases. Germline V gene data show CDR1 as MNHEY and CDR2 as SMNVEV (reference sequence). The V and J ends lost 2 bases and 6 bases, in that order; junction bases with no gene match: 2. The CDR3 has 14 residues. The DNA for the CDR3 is TGTGCCAGCAGTTTAGCGGGAGGGAGCAATGAGCAGTTCTTC. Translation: CASSLAGGSNEQFF.

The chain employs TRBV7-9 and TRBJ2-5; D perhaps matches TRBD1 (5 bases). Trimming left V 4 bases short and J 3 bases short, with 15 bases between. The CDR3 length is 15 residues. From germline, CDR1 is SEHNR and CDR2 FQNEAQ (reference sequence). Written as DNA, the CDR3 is TGTGCCAGCAGCTCCCCTAGGACACATAAAGAGACCCAGTACTTC. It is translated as CASSSPRTHKETQYF.

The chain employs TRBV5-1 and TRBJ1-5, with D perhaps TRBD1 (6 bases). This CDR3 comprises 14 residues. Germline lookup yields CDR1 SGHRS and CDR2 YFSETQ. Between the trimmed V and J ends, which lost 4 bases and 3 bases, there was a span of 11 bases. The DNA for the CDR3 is TGCGCCAGCAGCCCCGGACAGACCAATCAGCCCCAGCATTTT. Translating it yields CASSPGQTNQPQHF.

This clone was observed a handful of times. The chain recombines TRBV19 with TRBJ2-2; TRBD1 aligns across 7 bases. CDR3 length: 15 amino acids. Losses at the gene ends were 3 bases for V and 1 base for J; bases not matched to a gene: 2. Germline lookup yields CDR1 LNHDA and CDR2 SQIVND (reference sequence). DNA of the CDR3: TGTGCCAGTAGTATTAGGACAGGGAACACCGGGGAGCTGTTTTTT. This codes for CASSIRTGNTGELFF.